The rows below give T cell receptor beta chains drawn from one sample of a study of response to subunit inactivated influenza vaccine. TCRdb re-analysed the RT-PCR reads in MiXCR, keeping a single row per CDR3 protein. This repertoire shows 280,000 or so distinct CDR3 sequences, around a fifth found once; its top ten account for 10%. The material was PBMCs from blood, obtained about 19 months after vaccination. Receptor source: a man aged 50 to 75 who received an inactivated influenza vaccine. CDR3s include the opening cysteine and the closing phenylalanine or tryptophan. Fields, in order: CDR3 protein, CDR3 DNA, CDR3 length, V gene, D gene, J gene, clone size. The D gene is left open where the match is weak. A row's size may be missing; if present it is once, few, many or a size class.

cdr3_aa: CASSLESSGGISYEQYF
cdr3_nt: TGCGCCAGCAGCTTGGAGTCTAGCGGGGGGATCTCCTACGAGCAGTACTTC
cdr3_length: 17
v_call: TRBV5-1
d_call: TRBD2
j_call: TRBJ2-7
clone_size: NA

cdr3_aa: CASSRRDRFYEQYF
cdr3_nt: TGTGCCAGCAGCCGCCGGGACAGGTTCTACGAGCAGTACTTC
cdr3_length: 14
v_call: TRBV28
d_call: TRBD1
j_call: TRBJ2-7
clone_size: NA

cdr3_aa: CASSYSRNRNLSGNTIYF
cdr3_nt: TGTGCCAGCAGTTACTCGAGGAACAGAAACCTCTCTGGAAACACCATATATTTT
cdr3_length: 18
v_call: TRBV6-2/TRBV6-3
d_call: NA
j_call: TRBJ1-3
clone_size: few

cdr3_aa: CASSLWSYEQYF
cdr3_nt: TGTGCCAGCAGTTTATGGAGCTACGAGCAGTACTTC
cdr3_length: 12
v_call: TRBV28
d_call: NA
j_call: TRBJ2-7
clone_size: NA

cdr3_aa: CASSRDGTGLAKNIQYF
cdr3_nt: TGTGCCAGCAGTCGAGATGGGACAGGCCTAGCCAAAAACATTCAGTACTTC
cdr3_length: 17
v_call: TRBV28
d_call: TRBD1
j_call: TRBJ2-4
clone_size: many

cdr3_aa: CASSGTTYLPKTQYF
cdr3_nt: TGTGCCAGCAGTGGGACAACGTACCTCCCAAAGACCCAGTACTTC
cdr3_length: 15
v_call: TRBV2
d_call: NA
j_call: TRBJ2-5
clone_size: few

cdr3_aa: CASSLGQVLDEQFF
cdr3_nt: TGCGCCAGCAGCTTAGGCCAGGTTCTAGATGAGCAGTTCTTC
cdr3_length: 14
v_call: TRBV5-1
d_call: NA
j_call: TRBJ2-1
clone_size: few

cdr3_aa: CATSRETESNQPQHF
cdr3_nt: TGTGCCACCAGCAGAGAGACAGAAAGCAATCAGCCCCAGCATTTT
cdr3_length: 15
v_call: TRBV15
d_call: NA
j_call: TRBJ1-5
clone_size: few

cdr3_aa: CASSVAAIGEQYF
cdr3_nt: TGTGCCAGCAGCGTAGCGGCCATAGGGGAGCAGTACTTC
cdr3_length: 13
v_call: TRBV9
d_call: NA
j_call: TRBJ2-7
clone_size: NA

cdr3_aa: CASSRAGDSTDTQYF
cdr3_nt: TGTGCCAGCAGTCGAGCGGGAGACAGCACAGATACGCAGTATTTT
cdr3_length: 15
v_call: TRBV6-2/TRBV6-3
d_call: TRBD2
j_call: TRBJ2-3
clone_size: few

cdr3_aa: CASSHTLVNQGQFF
cdr3_nt: TGCGCCAGCAGCCATACACTAGTGAATCAAGGGCAGTTCTTC
cdr3_length: 14
v_call: TRBV4-1
d_call: NA
j_call: TRBJ2-1
clone_size: few

cdr3_aa: CASSKSGNNEQFF
cdr3_nt: TGCGCCAGCAGCAAATCGGGGAACAATGAGCAGTTCTTC
cdr3_length: 13
v_call: TRBV4-1
d_call: NA
j_call: TRBJ2-1
clone_size: NA

cdr3_aa: CASSLDRGRVGTEAFF
cdr3_nt: TGTGCCAGCAGCTTGGACAGGGGGAGGGTTGGTACTGAAGCTTTCTTT
cdr3_length: 16
v_call: TRBV7-9
d_call: TRBD1
j_call: TRBJ1-1
clone_size: few

cdr3_aa: CATRSGAGTEAFF
cdr3_nt: TGTGCCACCCGGTCGGGGGCTGGTACTGAAGCTTTCTTT
cdr3_length: 13
v_call: TRBV12-3/TRBV12-4
d_call: NA
j_call: TRBJ1-1
clone_size: few

cdr3_aa: CASSMRTSGGVTGELFF
cdr3_nt: TGCGCCAGCAGCATGAGGACTAGCGGGGGCGTCACCGGGGAGCTGTTTTTT
cdr3_length: 17
v_call: TRBV5-1
d_call: TRBD2
j_call: TRBJ2-2
clone_size: NA

cdr3_aa: CASSPRDRWYNEQFF
cdr3_nt: TGTGCCAGCAGCCCCCGGGACAGGTGGTACAATGAGCAGTTCTTC
cdr3_length: 15
v_call: TRBV13
d_call: TRBD1
j_call: TRBJ2-1
clone_size: NA

cdr3_aa: CASSSYIGEQYF
cdr3_nt: TGTGCCAGCAGTTCTTATATAGGGGAGCAGTACTTC
cdr3_length: 12
v_call: TRBV12-3/TRBV12-4
d_call: NA
j_call: TRBJ2-7
clone_size: many

cdr3_aa: CATSDLGAGETQYF
cdr3_nt: TGTGCCACCAGTGATCTCGGAGCGGGGGAGACCCAGTACTTC
cdr3_length: 14
v_call: TRBV24-1
d_call: TRBD2
j_call: TRBJ2-5
clone_size: NA

cdr3_aa: CSANLLNTEAFF
cdr3_nt: TGCAGTGCTAATTTACTGAACACTGAAGCTTTCTTT
cdr3_length: 12
v_call: TRBV20-1
d_call: NA
j_call: TRBJ1-1
clone_size: NA

cdr3_aa: CSASRAGGRGTGELFF
cdr3_nt: TGCAGTGCTAGTCGTGCCGGGGGACGTGGCACCGGGGAGCTGTTTTTT
cdr3_length: 16
v_call: TRBV20-1
d_call: NA
j_call: TRBJ2-2
clone_size: few

cdr3_aa: CASSLGQDGSRNEKLFF
cdr3_nt: TGTGCCAGCAGCTTGGGACAGGACGGGTCCCGCAATGAAAAACTGTTTTTT
cdr3_length: 17
v_call: TRBV7-9
d_call: TRBD1
j_call: TRBJ1-4
clone_size: few

cdr3_aa: CASSRNRGSSYGYTF
cdr3_nt: TGCGCCAGCAGCCGTAACAGGGGTTCGAGCTATGGCTACACCTTC
cdr3_length: 15
v_call: TRBV4-1
d_call: TRBD1
j_call: TRBJ1-2
clone_size: NA

cdr3_aa: CASSYGLARYNEQYF
cdr3_nt: TGCGCCAGCAGCTACGGACTAGCGCGGTACAACGAGCAGTACTTC
cdr3_length: 15
v_call: TRBV5-1
d_call: TRBD2
j_call: TRBJ2-7
clone_size: NA

cdr3_aa: CASSLGDSPNQPQHF
cdr3_nt: TGTGCCAGCAGCTTAGGGGACAGTCCCAATCAGCCCCAGCATTTT
cdr3_length: 15
v_call: TRBV7-9
d_call: TRBD1
j_call: TRBJ1-5
clone_size: NA

cdr3_aa: CASSFYRENTEAFF
cdr3_nt: TGTGCCAGCAGTTTCTACAGGGAGAACACTGAAGCTTTCTTT
cdr3_length: 14
v_call: TRBV28
d_call: NA
j_call: TRBJ1-1
clone_size: many

cdr3_aa: CAISERQGRYEQYF
cdr3_nt: TGTGCCATCAGTGAGCGACAGGGCCGCTACGAGCAGTACTTC
cdr3_length: 14
v_call: TRBV10-3
d_call: TRBD1
j_call: TRBJ2-7
clone_size: few

cdr3_aa: CASSRGLAGIQETQYF
cdr3_nt: TGTGCCAGCAGCCGAGGACTAGCGGGGATCCAAGAGACCCAGTACTTC
cdr3_length: 16
v_call: TRBV7-9
d_call: TRBD2
j_call: TRBJ2-5
clone_size: NA

cdr3_aa: CASRHPERNSPLHF
cdr3_nt: TGTGCCAGCAGACACCCAGAGCGTAATTCACCCCTCCACTTT
cdr3_length: 14
v_call: TRBV12-3/TRBV12-4
d_call: NA
j_call: TRBJ1-6
clone_size: few

cdr3_aa: CASSLGSSGNTGELFF
cdr3_nt: TGTGCCAGCAGCTTGGGTTCTAGTGGGAACACCGGGGAGCTGTTTTTT
cdr3_length: 16
v_call: TRBV7-9
d_call: NA
j_call: TRBJ2-2
clone_size: NA

cdr3_aa: CASSILGTGNQPQHF
cdr3_nt: TGTGCCAGTAGTATTCTCGGGACAGGGAATCAGCCCCAGCATTTT
cdr3_length: 15
v_call: TRBV19
d_call: TRBD1
j_call: TRBJ1-5
clone_size: NA

cdr3_aa: CSVGESWGTF
cdr3_nt: TGCAGCGTTGGAGAGTCGTGGGGCACCTTC
cdr3_length: 10
v_call: TRBV29-1
d_call: NA
j_call: TRBJ1-2
clone_size: many

cdr3_aa: CASRLGLAGPLTDTQYF
cdr3_nt: TGTGCCAGCAGACTTGGACTAGCGGGGCCACTCACAGATACGCAGTATTTT
cdr3_length: 17
v_call: TRBV5-5
d_call: TRBD2
j_call: TRBJ2-3
clone_size: NA

cdr3_aa: CSARPGGGPSNEKLFF
cdr3_nt: TGCAGTGCCAGACCTGGAGGAGGGCCAAGTAATGAAAAACTGTTTTTT
cdr3_length: 16
v_call: TRBV20-1
d_call: NA
j_call: TRBJ1-4
clone_size: few

cdr3_aa: CASRRTGDIGELFF
cdr3_nt: TGCGCCAGCAGACGTACAGGGGACATTGGGGAGCTGTTTTTT
cdr3_length: 14
v_call: TRBV5-1
d_call: TRBD1
j_call: TRBJ2-2
clone_size: NA

cdr3_aa: CASTFLEKLFF
cdr3_nt: TGTGCCAGCACATTCCTCGAAAAACTGTTTTTT
cdr3_length: 11
v_call: TRBV25-1
d_call: NA
j_call: TRBJ1-4
clone_size: NA

cdr3_aa: CTSSLGGQPQHF
cdr3_nt: TGTACCAGCAGTTTAGGGGGGCAGCCCCAGCATTTT
cdr3_length: 12
v_call: TRBV28
d_call: NA
j_call: TRBJ1-5
clone_size: NA

cdr3_aa: CASSQDDPTGTSKTQYF
cdr3_nt: TGCGCCAGCAGCCAAGATGACCCTACAGGGACTTCGAAGACCCAGTACTTC
cdr3_length: 17
v_call: TRBV4-3
d_call: NA
j_call: TRBJ2-5
clone_size: NA

cdr3_aa: CASRLVRGHSYEQYF
cdr3_nt: TGTGCAAGTCGCTTAGTTCGGGGCCACTCCTACGAGCAGTACTTC
cdr3_length: 15
v_call: TRBV12-2
d_call: NA
j_call: TRBJ2-7
clone_size: NA

cdr3_aa: CASSRPGISYEQYF
cdr3_nt: TGTGCCAGCAGCAGACCAGGGATCTCCTACGAGCAGTACTTC
cdr3_length: 14
v_call: TRBV5-6
d_call: NA
j_call: TRBJ2-7
clone_size: few

cdr3_aa: CSATLHNRGEKLFF
cdr3_nt: TGCAGCGCTACCTTACACAACCGGGGGGAAAAACTGTTTTTT
cdr3_length: 14
v_call: TRBV29-1
d_call: NA
j_call: TRBJ1-4
clone_size: NA

cdr3_aa: CASSLGDSRIYGYTF
cdr3_nt: TGTGCCAGCAGCTTAGGGGACAGTCGAATTTATGGCTACACCTTC
cdr3_length: 15
v_call: TRBV7-9
d_call: TRBD1
j_call: TRBJ1-2
clone_size: NA

cdr3_aa: CASSRGAPEQFF
cdr3_nt: TGTGCCAGCTCGAGGGGGGCGCCAGAGCAGTTCTTC
cdr3_length: 12
v_call: TRBV9
d_call: NA
j_call: TRBJ2-1
clone_size: once

cdr3_aa: CARRQGLEAFF
cdr3_nt: TGTGCCAGAAGACAGGGGTTGGAAGCTTTCTTT
cdr3_length: 11
v_call: TRBV2
d_call: TRBD1
j_call: TRBJ1-1
clone_size: NA